Shown below are 6 T cell receptor beta chains from a single sample sequenced in a study of CD8 T cells in ankylosing spondylitis. TCRdb re-called the 5' RACE reads through MiXCR, storing one row per CDR3 protein. The sample carries some 290,000 distinct CDR3 sequences, 15% to 25% recorded once. Sequencing was done on a sample of blood, either unsorted or a sorted T cell fraction (not recorded which). The receptors were sampled from a male donor with ankylosing spondylitis or in good health (not recorded which).

This clonotype was detected only a few times. This rearrangement joins TRBV5-1 to TRBJ2-2; the match to TRBD1 covers 8 bases. There are 14 residues in the CDR3. Trimming took 0 bases from V and 7 from J; bases not matched to a gene: 2. CDR1 and CDR2 (germline): SGHRS, YFSETQ. CDR3 in DNA: TGCGCCAGCAGCTTGGACAGGGGGAACGGGGAGCTGTTTTTT. It specifies CASSLDRGNGELFF.

The chain uses TRBV9 and TRBJ1-2, with 10 bases aligning to TRBD1. The CDR3 covers 16 residues. V dropped 0 bases and J dropped 8; count of bases not matched to a gene: 10. Germline-derived CDR1 and CDR2 are SGDLS and YYNGEE. This CDR3 reads CASSVGRGQGLSGYTF. In DNA form, the CDR3 reads TGTGCCAGCAGCGTAGGTCGGGGACAGGGGCTATCAGGCTACACCTTC.

In its sample, this clonotype was seen a few times. The chain uses TRBV20-1 and TRBJ2-1, with D tentatively TRBD1 or TRBD2 (6 bases each). Between the trimmed V and J ends, which lost 3 bases and 5 bases, there was a span of 14 bases. Germline V gene data show CDR1 as DFQATT and CDR2 as SNEGSKA (reference sequence). CDR3 length: 14 amino acids. The DNA of the CDR3 is TGCAGTGCTAGCTTGGGGGGCTTGGACAATGAGCAGTTCTTC. Amino acid sequence: CSASLGGLDNEQFF.

The chain recombines TRBV25-1 with TRBJ2-2, with D tentatively TRBD2 (6 bases). Trimming shortened V by 1 base and J by 1 base, and 13 bases separated the two germline ends. This CDR3 has 17 amino acids. CDR1 and CDR2 from the germline V gene are MGHDK and SYGVNS. DNA of the CDR3: TGTGCCAGCAGTGAATGGATGCAGGGAGGGAACACCGGGGAGCTGTTTTTT. This codes for CASSEWMQGGNTGELFF.

This rearrangement joins TRBV23-1 to TRBJ2-7, with D maybe TRBD1 (6 bases). TRBV23-1 is an open reading frame, and its role is uncertain. The CDR3 is made up of 16 amino acids. The V and J ends lost 0 bases and 4 bases respectively, with 16 bases between them. CDR3 coding DNA: TGCGCCAGCAGTCAATCATACAGGGTAAAACTTTACGAGCAGTACGTC. This codes for CASSQSYRVKLYEQYV.

The rearrangement links TRBV5-1 to TRBJ2-5; 16 positions match TRBD2. There are 18 residues in the CDR3. J lost 3 bases, V lost 4 bases, and 9 bases had no gene match. Germline V gene sequence: CDR1 SGHRS, CDR2 YFSETQ. The CDR3 DNA sequence: TGCGCCAGCAGCAGGGGACTAGCGGGAGGGCCGGTTGAAGAGACCCAGTACTTC. Its protein is CASSRGLAGGPVEETQYF.